A selection of T cell receptor beta chains follows, all from one sample in a study of blood T cell repertoires in COVID-19. Measured with immunoSEQ multiplex PCR; TCRdb has only the in-frame clones, and not every one. The table includes approximately 90,000 clones, around 75% detected once. Sequenced sample: peripheral blood. The source is a man between 65 and 79 years old with COVID-19, enrolled during active disease. The CDR3 runs from the conserved cysteine through the conserved F or W. Each record gives: V gene, clone size, D gene, J gene, CDR3 DNA, CDR3 protein. The D gene is left open where the match is weak. The size of a clone is reported for some rows only, either as once, few or many, or as a class for expanded clones.

>TRBV18|NA|NA|TRBJ2-3
TGTGCCAGCTCACCAATCGGCGGGAGCACAGATACGCAGTATTTT
CASSPIGGSTDTQYF
>TRBV2|NA|NA|TRBJ2-5
TGTGCCAGCATGGGTTGGGTCGGAGGGGAGACCCAGTACTTC
CASMGWVGGETQYF
>TRBV2|NA|NA|TRBJ2-3
TGTGCCAGCAGTGAGGCCACGGATACGCAGTATTTT
CASSEATDTQYF
>TRBV4-3|few|TRBD2|TRBJ2-5
TGCGCCAGCAGCGTAGCGGGAGCGTCGCAGACCCAGTACTTC
CASSVAGASQTQYF
>TRBV6-5|NA|TRBD2|TRBJ2-7
TGTGCCAGCACTCTTCCGGGGGGGAACGAGCAGTACTTC
CASTLPGGNEQYF
>TRBV28|NA|TRBD1|TRBJ1-4
TGTGCCAGCAGTAAGGACAGGGGGCGTGAAAAACTGTTTTTT
CASSKDRGREKLFF
>TRBV10-1|NA|TRBD2|TRBJ2-1
TGCGCCAGCAGTGAGTCGGCTAGCGGGGCCTACAATGAGCAGTTCTTC
CASSESASGAYNEQFF
>TRBV9|NA|NA|TRBJ2-3
TGTGCCAGCAGCACACGCGGAGGGACAGATACGCAGTATTTT
CASSTRGGTDTQYF
>TRBV5-6|NA|NA|TRBJ1-5
TGTGCCAGCAGCCGTCGGGGGGAAGTCCAGCCCCAGCATTTT
CASSRRGEVQPQHF
>TRBV7-2|NA|NA|TRBJ1-3
TGTGCCAGCAGCTTTGTCAGTACGGGGGGAGGTTTTTCAGGAAACACCATATATTTT
CASSFVSTGGGFSGNTIYF
>TRBV20-1|NA|NA|TRBJ2-7
TGCAGTGCTAGTCATCGGGGGACCTACGAGCAGTACTTC
CSASHRGTYEQYF
>TRBV7-9|NA|TRBD2|TRBJ2-1
TGTGCCAGCAATAGTCTAGCGGGGGGTACCAACAATGAGCAGTTCTTC
CASNSLAGGTNNEQFF
>TRBV29-1|many|TRBD1|TRBJ1-2
TGCAGCGTCCTTGGCTGGACCCGCGGGACAGGGGACGGCTACACCTTC
CSVLGWTRGTGDGYTF
>TRBV7-2|NA|NA|TRBJ1-6
TGTGCCAGCAGCTTAACGGGGAGCTCCTATAATTCACCCCTCCACTTT
CASSLTGSSYNSPLHF
>TRBV7-9|NA|NA|TRBJ2-3
TGTGCCAGCAGCTTAGGTCTAGTGGTCACAGATACGCAGTATTTT
CASSLGLVVTDTQYF
>TRBV28|NA|NA|TRBJ2-7
TGTGCCAGCAGTTTCTCCGGGGGTTCCTACGAGCAGTACTTC
CASSFSGGSYEQYF